This TCR beta chain was sequenced for a study of blood T cells in healthy people across ages. The authors ran a second PCR of roughly 7 to 11 cycles using a sample-barcoded 5' primer and a J-beta primer mix. TCRdb re-derived calls from the 5' RACE reads in MiXCR, one entry per CDR3 protein. The sample has hundreds of thousands of distinct CDR3 sequences, about 61% seen once. The CDR3 sequence is 13 residues long. Trimming left V 5 bases short and J 1 base short, with 8 bases between. CDR1 and CDR2 (germline): SGHRS, YFSETQ. The genes are TRBV5-1 and TRBJ2-3; TRBD2 might be the D (5 bases). The source material was blood. This TCR was recovered from a man aged 35 to 55 in good health. The CDR3 protein is CASRLEGTDTQYF. The CDR3 coding sequence is TGCGCCAGCAGACTAGAGGGCACAGATACGCAGTATTTT.